This TCR beta chain was captured by sequencing in a study of blood T cell repertoires in COVID-19. The data were produced by immunoSEQ multiplex PCR, yet TCRdb's version contains in-frame clones alone and is incomplete. This sample has over 200,000 clones; 80% to 90% occur once, and the top ten carry about 14%. V shed 2 bases and J shed 5 bases, with 5 bases lying between them. CDR3 length equals 12 residues. Germline V gene lookup returns CDR1 LGHNA and CDR2 YNFKEQ. The sequencing sample was made of PBMCs or T cells enriched from blood (not recorded which). The chain carries TRBV4-2 and TRBJ2-3; D uncertain. The source of this sequence is a man aged 18-30 years who had recovered from COVID-19. The CDR3 DNA is TGTGCCAGCAGCCAACCTAAAGATACGCAGTATTTT. Its protein is CASSQPKDTQYF.